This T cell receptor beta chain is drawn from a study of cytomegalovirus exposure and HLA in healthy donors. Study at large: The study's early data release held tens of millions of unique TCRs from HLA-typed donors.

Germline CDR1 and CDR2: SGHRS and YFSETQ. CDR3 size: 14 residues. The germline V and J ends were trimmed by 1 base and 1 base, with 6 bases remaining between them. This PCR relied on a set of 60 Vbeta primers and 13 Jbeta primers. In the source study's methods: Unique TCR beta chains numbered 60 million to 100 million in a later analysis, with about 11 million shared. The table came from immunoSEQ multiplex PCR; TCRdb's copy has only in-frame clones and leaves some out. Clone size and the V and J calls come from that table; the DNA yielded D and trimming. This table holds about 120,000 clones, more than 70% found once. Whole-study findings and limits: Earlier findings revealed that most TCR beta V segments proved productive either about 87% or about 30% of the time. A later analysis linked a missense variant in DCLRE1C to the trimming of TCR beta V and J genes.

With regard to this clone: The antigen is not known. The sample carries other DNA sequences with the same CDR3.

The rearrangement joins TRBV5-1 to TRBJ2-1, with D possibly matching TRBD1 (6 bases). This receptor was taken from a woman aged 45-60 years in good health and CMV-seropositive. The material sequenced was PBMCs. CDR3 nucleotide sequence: TGCGCCAGCAGCTTGACAGGGTCCTACAATGAGCAGTTCTTC. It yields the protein CASSLTGSYNEQFF.